Below are 10 T cell receptor beta chains sequenced from a single sample in a study of CD8 T cells in ankylosing spondylitis. Findings and limits, study-wide: Typical of ankylosing spondylitis blood, it appeared, was a TCR beta motif of under 10 highly homologous variants.

TCRdb re-called the 5' RACE reads through MiXCR, storing one row per CDR3 protein. The sample has some 700,000 distinct CDR3 sequences, roughly 19% seen once. The antigens these receptors bind are not known. The specimen was blood, either unsorted or a sorted T cell fraction (not recorded which). Source of these receptors: a male donor with ankylosing spondylitis.

This clonotype was observed at least ten times. V usage is TRBV20-1 and J usage is TRBJ2-2; the match to TRBD2 covers 7 bases. The V gene's germline CDR1 is DFQATT and CDR2 SNEGSKA (reference sequence). The J segment lost 0 bases and the V segment lost 5 bases, leaving 3 bases of the junction unmatched. This CDR3 region has 14 residues. The CDR3: CSARGVTNTGELFF. The CDR3 DNA reads as TGCAGTGCTCGGGGGGTTACGAACACCGGGGAGCTGTTTTTT.

This clonotype has at least ten counts. The chain couples TRBV28 to TRBJ1-3, with D perhaps matching TRBD1 (5 bases). Germline V CDR1 and CDR2: MDHEN, SYDVKM. The V and J ends lost 7 bases and 0 bases respectively, with 16 bases between them. This CDR3 has 16 residues. The CDR3 DNA reads as TGTGCCAGCACCCACGGCGGGGGATACTCTGGAAACACCATATATTTT. It translates to CASTHGGGYSGNTIYF. Full variable domain (outside the CDR3, taken from reference TRBV28 and TRBJ1-3): DVKVTQSSRYLVKRTGEKVFLECVQDMDHENMFWYRQDPGLGLRLIYFSYDVKMKEKGDIPEGYSVSREKKERFSLILESASTNQTSMYLCASTHGGGYSGNTIYFGEGSWLTVV.

The J gene is TRBJ1-1, the V gene TRBV5-1; TRBD1 matches 9 bases. CDR3 length: 14 amino acids. Germline trimming cut 8 bases from V and 3 bases from J; bases unmatched to any gene: 8. Germline V lookup: CDR1 SGHRS, CDR2 YFSETQ. The CDR3 region is CASRTGAVDTEAFF. CDR3 coding DNA: TGCGCCAGTAGGACAGGGGCGGTTGACACTGAAGCTTTCTTT.

The chain joins TRBV7-2 to TRBJ2-7, with 11 nucleotides matching TRBD1. The germline gives CDR1 SGHTA, CDR2 FQGNSA. The CDR3 has 13 amino acids. V lost 1 base, J lost 13 bases, and 6 bases stayed unmatched. Here the CDR3 DNA reads TGTGCCAGCAGCTTAGGACGGGACAGGGGGGCCTACTTC. It specifies CASSLGRDRGAYF. Full variable domain (outside the CDR3, taken from reference TRBV7-2 and TRBJ2-7): GAGVSQSPSNKVTEKGKDVELRCDPISGHTALYWYRQSLGQGLEFLIYFQGNSAPDKSGLPSDRFSAERTGGSVSTLTIQRTQQEDSAVYLCASSLGRDRGAYFGPGTRLTVT.

This clonotype was observed a few times. The V and J genes are TRBV12-3 or TRBV12-4 and TRBJ1-1; tentatively, D is TRBD1 (6 bases). The CDR3 loop spans 16 amino acids. V gave up 1 base and J gave up 1 base, with 13 bases separating them. CDR3 in amino acids: CASSLGGGPPNTEAFF. For the CDR3, the DNA is TGTGCCAGCAGTTTAGGAGGGGGACCGCCGAACACTGAAGCTTTCTTT.

The J gene is TRBJ2-7, the V gene TRBV12-3 or TRBV12-4; 11 bases align to TRBD1. The V segment lost 4 bases and the J segment 6 bases; nucleotides outside the gene matches: 17. CDR3 length: 18 residues. CDR3 sequence (DNA): TGTGCCAGCAGTTCCGGGACAGGGGGTACCTCCCACTCTACCGAGCAGTACTTC. Encoded protein: CASSSGTGGTSHSTEQYF.

V and J are TRBV11-2 and TRBJ1-1; D is uncertain. Germline V lookup: CDR1 SGHAT, CDR2 FQNNGV. The CDR3 has 13 amino acids. V lost 5 bases, J lost 10 bases, and 17 bases lay in between. The CDR3 DNA is TGTGCCAGCAGCCAGCCCCCCTTCGATGGAGCTTTCTTT. Its translation: CASSQPPFDGAFF.

The table lists this clonotype with a few counts. The chain carries TRBV4-2 and TRBJ2-3, with TRBD2 matching over 9 bases. This CDR3 has 17 residues. The V segment lost 2 bases and the J segment 3 bases; nucleotides outside the gene matches: 9. The germline V gene encodes CDR1 LGHNA and CDR2 YNFKEQ. The CDR3 here is CASSQLLGGGATDTQYF. The CDR3 nucleotides read TGTGCCAGCAGCCAACTCCTTGGCGGGGGGGCTACAGATACGCAGTATTTT.

CDR3 residues: CAISRLAGQNEQFF. CDR3 nucleotide sequence: TGTGCCATTTCCCGTCTTGCGGGACAGAATGAGCAGTTCTTC. The rearrangement links TRBV10-3 to TRBJ2-1; a possible D gene is TRBD1 (7 bases). V lost 9 bases and J 7 bases, leaving 19 bases between the germline ends. CDR3 length: 14 amino acids. Germline values: CDR1 ENHRY, CDR2 SYGVKD.

This clonotype was detected only a few times. The V call is TRBV11-2, the J call TRBJ2-4; 10 bases line up with TRBD2. CDR1 and CDR2 from the germline V gene are SGHAT and FQNNGV. The CDR3 has 16 residues. The V gene end was trimmed by 2 bases and the J gene end by 4 bases; junction bases not matched to a gene: 5. CDR3 amino acids: CASSLLAGAPKNIQYF. In DNA, the CDR3 is TGTGCCAGCAGCTTACTAGCGGGAGCACCAAAAAACATTCAGTACTTC. The variable domain in full, with the rest retrieved from reference TRBV11-2 and TRBJ2-4, is EAGVAQSPRYKIIEKRQSVAFWCNPISGHATLYWYQQILGQGPKLLIQFQNNGVVDDSQLPKDRFSAERLKGVDSTLKIQPAKLEDSAVYLCASSLLAGAPKNIQYFGAGTRLSVL.